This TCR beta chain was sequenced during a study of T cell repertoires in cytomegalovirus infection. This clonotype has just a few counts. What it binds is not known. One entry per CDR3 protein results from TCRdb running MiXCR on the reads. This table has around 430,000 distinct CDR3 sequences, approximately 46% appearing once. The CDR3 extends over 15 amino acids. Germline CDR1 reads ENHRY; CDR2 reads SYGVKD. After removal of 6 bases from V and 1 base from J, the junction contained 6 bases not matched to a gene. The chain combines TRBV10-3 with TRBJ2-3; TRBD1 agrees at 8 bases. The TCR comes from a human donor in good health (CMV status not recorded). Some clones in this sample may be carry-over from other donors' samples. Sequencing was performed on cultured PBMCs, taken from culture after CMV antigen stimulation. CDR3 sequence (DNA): TGTGCCATCAGAAAGGGACAGGAGGGCACAGATACGCAGTATTTT. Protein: CAIRKGQEGTDTQYF.